This T cell receptor (beta chain) was captured by sequencing in a study of vaccination and CD4 T cells after COVID-19. Study-wide results and limits: From a median of roughly 21 to 38, SARS-CoV-2-reactive clonotypes increased, though not significantly. Early post-infection timepoints were not included, and relatively few convalescent patients were studied.

The assay that was used to sequence DNA from cultured CD4+ T cells was the Oncomine TCR Beta short-read assay. TCRdb re-analysed the PCR reads in MiXCR, keeping a single row per CDR3 protein. The repertoire holds 9,000 to 15,000 distinct CDR3 sequences, with about 61% as singletons. Comment on this clonotype: The antigen is undetermined.

As to treatment: roughly ten-day PBMC culture with coronavirus spike peptide pools or control peptides (ViraFEST assay). ViraFEST relied on peptide pools to expand antigen-specific T cells; the TCRs were sequenced afterward. CDR1 and CDR2 from the germline V gene are MNHNS and SASEGT. The CDR3 covers 14 residues. The ends lost 7 bases at V and 5 bases at J; junction bases unmatched: 7. The source is a human donor who had recovered from COVID-19. Sequenced sample: CD4+ T cells from blood, cultured in vitro. This chain joins TRBV6-1 and TRBJ2-4; 8 bases are a match to TRBD2. The CDR3 bases are TGTGCCAGCATCCCCGCGGGAGGTCAAAACATTCAGTACTTC. Its protein is CASIPAGGQNIQYF.